The 5 T cell receptor beta chains below come from one sample, sequenced in a study of blood T cell repertoires in COVID-19. The assay was immunoSEQ multiplex PCR, and TCRdb's table has in-frame clones only and misses some. This table holds 190,000 or so clones, 81% found once. The material sequenced was peripheral blood. The receptors derive from a woman of 80 years or more with COVID-19, enrolled during active disease.

This chain links TRBV10-2 with TRBJ2-2; tentative D call: TRBD1 (6 bases). Germline lookup yields CDR1 WSHSY and CDR2 SAAADI. This CDR3 contains 14 residues. Trimming removed 6 bases at V and 5 bases at J, with 13 bases between. CDR3 sequence: CASRTPGQTGELFF. The CDR3 DNA reads as TGCGCCAGCAGGACCCCCGGACAGACCGGGGAGCTGTTTTTT.

The V call is TRBV29-1, the J call TRBJ2-3; perhaps TRBD2 as D (6 bases). Trimming left V 4 bases short and J 6 bases short, with 11 bases between. Per germline, CDR1 SQVTM and CDR2 ANQGSEA. This CDR3 is built from 12 residues. As DNA, the CDR3 is TGCAGCGTTGCGGGACTTCGGGATACGCAGTATTTT. It is translated as CSVAGLRDTQYF.

The V gene is TRBV5-4, the J gene TRBJ1-2; 7 bases fit TRBD1. With 3 bases clipped from V and 1 base from J, the junction kept 6 bases outside the gene matches. This CDR3 comprises 15 residues. Germline V gene lookup returns CDR1 SGHNT and CDR2 YYREEE (reference sequence). The CDR3 DNA sequence: TGTGCCAGCAGCTCACAGGGGTCAAATAACTATGGCTACACCTTC. Translation: CASSSQGSNNYGYTF.

The chain is built from TRBV27 and TRBJ2-7; TRBD2 aligns across 10 bases. The length of the CDR3 is 16 residues. From germline, CDR1 is MNHEY and CDR2 SMNVEV (reference sequence). Trimming cost V 5 bases and J 5 bases; bases outside gene matches: 12. The CDR3 region is CASSPLKIAGGHEQYF. The CDR3 nucleotides are TGTGCCAGCAGTCCGTTGAAGATAGCGGGGGGCCACGAGCAGTACTTC.

The gene calls are TRBV7-9 and TRBJ1-3; D uncertain. Germline V gene sequence: CDR1 SEHNR, CDR2 FQNEAQ (reference sequence). The CDR3 length is 12 residues. The germline V and J ends were trimmed by 5 bases and 4 bases, with 6 bases remaining between them. This CDR3 reads CASSIPGNTIYF. Written as DNA, the CDR3 is TGTGCCAGCAGCATCCCAGGAAACACCATATATTTT.